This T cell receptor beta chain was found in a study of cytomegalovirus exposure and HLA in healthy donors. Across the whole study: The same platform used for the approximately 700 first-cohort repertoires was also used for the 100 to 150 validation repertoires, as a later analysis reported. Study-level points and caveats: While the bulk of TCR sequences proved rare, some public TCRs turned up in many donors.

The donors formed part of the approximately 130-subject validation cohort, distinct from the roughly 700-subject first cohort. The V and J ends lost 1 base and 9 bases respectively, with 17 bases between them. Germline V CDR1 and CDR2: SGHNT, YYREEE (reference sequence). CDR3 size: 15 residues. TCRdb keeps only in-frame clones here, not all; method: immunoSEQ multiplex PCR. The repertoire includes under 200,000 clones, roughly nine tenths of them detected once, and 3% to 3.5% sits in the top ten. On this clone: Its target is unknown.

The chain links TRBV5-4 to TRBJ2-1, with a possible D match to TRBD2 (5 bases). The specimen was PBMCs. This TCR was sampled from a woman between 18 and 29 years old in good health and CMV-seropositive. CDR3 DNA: TGTGCCAGCAGCTTGCCGAGTGGGGAGCGGAGTGAGCAGTTCTTC. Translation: CASSLPSGERSEQFF.